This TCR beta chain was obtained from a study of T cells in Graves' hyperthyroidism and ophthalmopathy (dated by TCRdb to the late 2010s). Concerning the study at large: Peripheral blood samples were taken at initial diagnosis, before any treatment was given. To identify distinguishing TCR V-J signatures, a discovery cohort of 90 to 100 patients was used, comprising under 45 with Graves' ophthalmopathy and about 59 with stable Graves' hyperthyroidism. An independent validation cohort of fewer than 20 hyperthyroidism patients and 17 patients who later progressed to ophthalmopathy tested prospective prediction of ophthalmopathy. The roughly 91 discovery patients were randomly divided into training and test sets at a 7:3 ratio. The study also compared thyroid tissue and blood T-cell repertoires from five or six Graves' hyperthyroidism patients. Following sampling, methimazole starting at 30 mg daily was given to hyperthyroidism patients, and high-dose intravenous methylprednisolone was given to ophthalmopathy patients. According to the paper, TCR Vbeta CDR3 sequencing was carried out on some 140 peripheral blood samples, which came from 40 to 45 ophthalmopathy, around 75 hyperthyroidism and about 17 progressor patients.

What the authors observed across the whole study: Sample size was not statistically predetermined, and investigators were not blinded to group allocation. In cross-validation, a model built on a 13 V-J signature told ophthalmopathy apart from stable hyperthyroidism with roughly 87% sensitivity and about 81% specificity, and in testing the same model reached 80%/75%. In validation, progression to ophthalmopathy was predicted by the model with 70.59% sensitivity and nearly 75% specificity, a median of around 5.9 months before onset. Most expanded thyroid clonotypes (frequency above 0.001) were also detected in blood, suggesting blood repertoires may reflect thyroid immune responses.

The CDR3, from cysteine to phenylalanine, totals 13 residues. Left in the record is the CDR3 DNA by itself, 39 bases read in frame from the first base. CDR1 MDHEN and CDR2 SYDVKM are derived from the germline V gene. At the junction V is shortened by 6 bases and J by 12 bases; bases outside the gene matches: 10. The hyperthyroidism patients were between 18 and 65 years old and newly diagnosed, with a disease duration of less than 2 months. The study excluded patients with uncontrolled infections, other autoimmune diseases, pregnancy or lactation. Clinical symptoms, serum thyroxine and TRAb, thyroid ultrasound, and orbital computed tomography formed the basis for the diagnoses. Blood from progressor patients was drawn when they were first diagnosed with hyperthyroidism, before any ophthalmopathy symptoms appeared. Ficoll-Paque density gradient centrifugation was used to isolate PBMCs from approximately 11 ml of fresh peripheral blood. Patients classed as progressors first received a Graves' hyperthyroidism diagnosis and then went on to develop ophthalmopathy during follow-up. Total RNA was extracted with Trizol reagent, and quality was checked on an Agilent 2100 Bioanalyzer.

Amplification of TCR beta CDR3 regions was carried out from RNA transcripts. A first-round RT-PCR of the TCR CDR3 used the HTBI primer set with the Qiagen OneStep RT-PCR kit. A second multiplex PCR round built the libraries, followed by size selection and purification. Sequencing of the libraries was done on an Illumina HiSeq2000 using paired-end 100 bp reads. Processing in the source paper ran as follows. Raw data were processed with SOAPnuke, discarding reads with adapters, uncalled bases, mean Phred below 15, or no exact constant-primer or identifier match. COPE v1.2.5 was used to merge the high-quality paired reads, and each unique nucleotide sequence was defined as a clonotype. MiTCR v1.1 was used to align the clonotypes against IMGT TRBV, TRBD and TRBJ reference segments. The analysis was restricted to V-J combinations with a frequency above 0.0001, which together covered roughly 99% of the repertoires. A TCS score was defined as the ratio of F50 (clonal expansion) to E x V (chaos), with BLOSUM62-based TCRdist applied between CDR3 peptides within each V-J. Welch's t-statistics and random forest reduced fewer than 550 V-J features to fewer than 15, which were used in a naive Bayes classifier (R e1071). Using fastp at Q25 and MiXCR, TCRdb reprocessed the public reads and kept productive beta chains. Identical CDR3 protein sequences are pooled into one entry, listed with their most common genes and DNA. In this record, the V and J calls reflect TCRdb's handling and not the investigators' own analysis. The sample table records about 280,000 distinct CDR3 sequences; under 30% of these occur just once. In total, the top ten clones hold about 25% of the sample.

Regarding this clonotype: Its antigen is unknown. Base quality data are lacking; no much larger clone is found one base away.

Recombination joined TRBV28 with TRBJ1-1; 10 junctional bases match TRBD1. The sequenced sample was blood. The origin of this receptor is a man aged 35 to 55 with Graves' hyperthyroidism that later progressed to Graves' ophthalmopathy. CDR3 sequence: CASSPGQGIATFF. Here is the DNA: TGTGCCAGCAGCCCGGGACAGGGGATTGCAACTTTCTTT.